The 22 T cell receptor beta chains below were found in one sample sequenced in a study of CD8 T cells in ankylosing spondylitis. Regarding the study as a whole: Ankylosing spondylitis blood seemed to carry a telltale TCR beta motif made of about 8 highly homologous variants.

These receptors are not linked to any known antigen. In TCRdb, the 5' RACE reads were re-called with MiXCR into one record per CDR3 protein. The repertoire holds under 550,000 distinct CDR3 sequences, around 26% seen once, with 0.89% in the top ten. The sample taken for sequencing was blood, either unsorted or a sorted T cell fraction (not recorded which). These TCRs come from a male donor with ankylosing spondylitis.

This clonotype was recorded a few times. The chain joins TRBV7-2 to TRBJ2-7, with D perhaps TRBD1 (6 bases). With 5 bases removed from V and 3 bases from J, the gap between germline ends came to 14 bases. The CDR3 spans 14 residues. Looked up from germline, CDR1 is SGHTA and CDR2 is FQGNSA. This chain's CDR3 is CASSPGARGYEQYF. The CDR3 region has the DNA TGTGCCAGCAGCCCAGGGGCCAGGGGCTACGAGCAGTACTTC.

CDR3: CASSLGSVNEKLFF. The CDR3 nucleotides read TGTGCCAGCAGCTTGGGGTCGGTTAATGAAAAACTGTTTTTT. The chain carries TRBV7-9 and TRBJ1-4; D unclear. Germline-derived CDR1 and CDR2 are SEHNR and FQNEAQ (reference sequence). V was clipped by 3 bases and J by 4 bases, with 9 bases between them. There are 14 residues in the CDR3. The variable domain in full, with the rest retrieved from reference TRBV7-9 and TRBJ1-4, is DTGVSQNPRHKITKRGQNVTFRCDPISEHNRLYWYRQTLGQGPEFLTYFQNEAQLEKSRLLSDRFSAERPKGSFSTLEIQRTEQGDSAMYLCASSLGSVNEKLFFGSGTQLSVL.

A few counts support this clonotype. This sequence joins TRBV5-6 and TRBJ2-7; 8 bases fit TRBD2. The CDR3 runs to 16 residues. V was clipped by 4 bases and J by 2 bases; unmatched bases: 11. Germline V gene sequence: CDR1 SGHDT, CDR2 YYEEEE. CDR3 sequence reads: CASSLQRESFTYEQYV. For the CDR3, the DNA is TGTGCCAGCAGCCTTCAGCGGGAGTCGTTTACCTACGAGCAGTACGTC.

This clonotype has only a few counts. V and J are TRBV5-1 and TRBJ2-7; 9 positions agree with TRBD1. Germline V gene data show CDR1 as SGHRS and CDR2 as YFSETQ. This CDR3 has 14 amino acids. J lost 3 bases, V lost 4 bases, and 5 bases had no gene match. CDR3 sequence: CASSVDRGFYEQYV. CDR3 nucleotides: TGCGCCAGCAGCGTGGACAGGGGCTTCTACGAGCAGTACGTC.

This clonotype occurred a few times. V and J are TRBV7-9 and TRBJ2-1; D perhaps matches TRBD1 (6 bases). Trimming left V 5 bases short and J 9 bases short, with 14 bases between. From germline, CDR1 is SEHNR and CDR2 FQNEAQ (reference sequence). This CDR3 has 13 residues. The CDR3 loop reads CASSPQGGGEQFF. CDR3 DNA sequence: TGTGCCAGCAGCCCACAGGGCGGCGGTGAGCAGTTCTTC.

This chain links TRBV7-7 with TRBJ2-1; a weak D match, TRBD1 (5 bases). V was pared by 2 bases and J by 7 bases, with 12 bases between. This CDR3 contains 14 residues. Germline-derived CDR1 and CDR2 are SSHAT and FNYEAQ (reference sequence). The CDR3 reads CASSLQGPQNEQFF. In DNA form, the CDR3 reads TGTGCCAGCAGCTTACAGGGTCCGCAGAATGAGCAGTTCTTC.

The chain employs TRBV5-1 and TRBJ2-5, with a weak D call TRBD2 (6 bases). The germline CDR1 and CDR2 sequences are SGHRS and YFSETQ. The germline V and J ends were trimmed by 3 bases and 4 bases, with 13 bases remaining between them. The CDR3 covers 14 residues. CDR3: CASSSSVGGETQYF. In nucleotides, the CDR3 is TGCGCCAGCAGCTCGTCTGTGGGGGGAGAGACCCAGTACTTC.

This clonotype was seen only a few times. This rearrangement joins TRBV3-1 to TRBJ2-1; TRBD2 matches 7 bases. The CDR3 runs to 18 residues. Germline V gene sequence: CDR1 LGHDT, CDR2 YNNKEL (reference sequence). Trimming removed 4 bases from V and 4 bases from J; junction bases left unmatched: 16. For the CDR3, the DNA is TGTGCCAGCAGCCCCTGGCGCAGCGGGATAAAATTTTACAATGAGCAGTTCTTC. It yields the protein CASSPWRSGIKFYNEQFF.

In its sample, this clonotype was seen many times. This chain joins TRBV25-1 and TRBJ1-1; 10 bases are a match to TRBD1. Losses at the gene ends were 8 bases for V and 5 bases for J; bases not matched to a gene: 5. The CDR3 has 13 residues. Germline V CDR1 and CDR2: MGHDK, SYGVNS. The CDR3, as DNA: TGTGCCAGCGCCTCGGGACAGGGGACTGAAGCTTTCTTT. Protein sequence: CASASGQGTEAFF.

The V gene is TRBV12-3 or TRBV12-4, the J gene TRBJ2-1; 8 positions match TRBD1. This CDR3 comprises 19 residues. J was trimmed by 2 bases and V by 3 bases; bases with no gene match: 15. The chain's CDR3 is CASSFGPGTGQSPYNEQFF. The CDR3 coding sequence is TGTGCCAGCAGTTTCGGTCCCGGGACAGGCCAATCACCCTACAATGAGCAGTTCTTC.

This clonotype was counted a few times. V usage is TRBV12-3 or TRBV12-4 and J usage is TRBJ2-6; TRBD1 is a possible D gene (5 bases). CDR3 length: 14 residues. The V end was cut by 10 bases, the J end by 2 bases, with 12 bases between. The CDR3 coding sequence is TGTGCCACCCAAGCAGGGACTGGGGCCAACGTCCTGACTTTC. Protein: CATQAGTGANVLTF.

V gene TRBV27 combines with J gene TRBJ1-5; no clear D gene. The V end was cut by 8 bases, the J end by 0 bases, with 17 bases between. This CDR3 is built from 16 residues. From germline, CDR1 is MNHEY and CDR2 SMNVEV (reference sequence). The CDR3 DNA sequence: TGTGCCAGCGGCGGACGGGCCGGGGATAGCAATCAGCCCCAGCATTTT. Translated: CASGGRAGDSNQPQHF.

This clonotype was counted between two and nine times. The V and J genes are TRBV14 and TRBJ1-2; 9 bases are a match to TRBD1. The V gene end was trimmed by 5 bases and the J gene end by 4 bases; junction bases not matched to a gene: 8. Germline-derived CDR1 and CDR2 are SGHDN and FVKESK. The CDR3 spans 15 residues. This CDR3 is CASSLTGQGVYGYTF. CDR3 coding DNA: TGTGCCAGCAGCTTGACGGGACAGGGTGTCTATGGCTACACCTTC.

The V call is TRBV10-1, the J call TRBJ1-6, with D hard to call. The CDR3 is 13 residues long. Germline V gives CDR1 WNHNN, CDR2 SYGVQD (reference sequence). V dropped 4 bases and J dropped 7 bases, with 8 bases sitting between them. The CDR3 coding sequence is TGCGCCAGCAGTGTCGATCCGAATTCACCCCTCCACTTT. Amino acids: CASSVDPNSPLHF.

CDR3 sequence reads: CASSQDAGTRTGELFF. In nucleotides, the CDR3 is TGTGCCAGCAGCCAAGATGCCGGGACACGCACCGGGGAGCTGTTTTTT. J is TRBJ2-2 and V is TRBV14; maybe TRBD1 (6 bases). Germline V CDR1 and CDR2: SGHDN, FVKESK. The germline V and J ends were trimmed by 0 bases and 4 bases, with 12 bases remaining between them. The CDR3 has 16 amino acids.

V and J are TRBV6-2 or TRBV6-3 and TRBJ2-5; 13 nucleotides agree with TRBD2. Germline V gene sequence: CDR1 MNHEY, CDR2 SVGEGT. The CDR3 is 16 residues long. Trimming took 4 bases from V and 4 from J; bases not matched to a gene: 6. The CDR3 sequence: CASSSGLAGTGETQYF. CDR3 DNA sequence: TGTGCCAGCAGTTCGGGACTAGCGGGAACGGGAGAGACCCAGTACTTC.

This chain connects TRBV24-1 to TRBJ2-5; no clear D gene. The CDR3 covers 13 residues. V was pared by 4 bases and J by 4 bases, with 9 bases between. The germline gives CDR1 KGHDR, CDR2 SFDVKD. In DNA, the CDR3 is TGTGCCACCAGTGACCCTTGGGGAGAGACCCAGTACTTC. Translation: CATSDPWGETQYF.

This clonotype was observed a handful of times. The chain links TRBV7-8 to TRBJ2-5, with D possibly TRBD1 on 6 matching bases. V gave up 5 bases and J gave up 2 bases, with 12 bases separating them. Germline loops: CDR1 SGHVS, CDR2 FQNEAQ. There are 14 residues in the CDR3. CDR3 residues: CASSPFGQQETQYF. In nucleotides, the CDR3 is TGTGCCAGCAGCCCCTTCGGACAGCAAGAGACCCAGTACTTC.

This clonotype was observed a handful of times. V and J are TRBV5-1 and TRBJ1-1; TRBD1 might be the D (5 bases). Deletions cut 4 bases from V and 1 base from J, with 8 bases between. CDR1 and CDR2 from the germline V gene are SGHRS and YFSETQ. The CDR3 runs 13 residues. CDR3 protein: CASSEGQNTEAFF. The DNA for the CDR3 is TGCGCCAGCAGCGAGGGGCAGAACACTGAAGCTTTCTTT.

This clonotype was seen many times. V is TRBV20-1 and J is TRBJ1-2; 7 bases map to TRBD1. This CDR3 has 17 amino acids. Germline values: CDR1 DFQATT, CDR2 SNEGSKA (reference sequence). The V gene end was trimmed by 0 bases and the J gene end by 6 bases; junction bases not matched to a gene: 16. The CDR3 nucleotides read TGCAGTGCTAGAGATCTAAGAGGCTATGGACAGGAGCATGGCTACACCTTC. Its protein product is CSARDLRGYGQEHGYTF.

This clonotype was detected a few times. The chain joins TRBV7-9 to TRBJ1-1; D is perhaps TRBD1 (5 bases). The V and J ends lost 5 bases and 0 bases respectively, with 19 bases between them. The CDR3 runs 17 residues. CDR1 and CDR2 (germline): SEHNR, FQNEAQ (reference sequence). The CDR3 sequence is CASSPNRVGALNTEAFF. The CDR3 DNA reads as TGTGCCAGCAGCCCGAATCGGGTCGGGGCCCTGAACACTGAAGCTTTCTTT. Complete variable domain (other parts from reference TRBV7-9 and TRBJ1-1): DTGVSQNPRHKITKRGQNVTFRCDPISEHNRLYWYRQTLGQGPEFLTYFQNEAQLEKSRLLSDRFSAERPKGSFSTLEIQRTEQGDSAMYLCASSPNRVGALNTEAFFGQGTRLTVV.

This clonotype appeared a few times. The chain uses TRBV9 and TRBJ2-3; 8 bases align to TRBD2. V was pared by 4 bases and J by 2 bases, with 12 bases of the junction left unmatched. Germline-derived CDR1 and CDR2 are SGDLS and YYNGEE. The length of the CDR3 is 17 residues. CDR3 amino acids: CASSLQREKADTDTQYF. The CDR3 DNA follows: TGTGCCAGCAGCTTACAGCGGGAGAAGGCTGACACAGATACGCAGTATTTT.